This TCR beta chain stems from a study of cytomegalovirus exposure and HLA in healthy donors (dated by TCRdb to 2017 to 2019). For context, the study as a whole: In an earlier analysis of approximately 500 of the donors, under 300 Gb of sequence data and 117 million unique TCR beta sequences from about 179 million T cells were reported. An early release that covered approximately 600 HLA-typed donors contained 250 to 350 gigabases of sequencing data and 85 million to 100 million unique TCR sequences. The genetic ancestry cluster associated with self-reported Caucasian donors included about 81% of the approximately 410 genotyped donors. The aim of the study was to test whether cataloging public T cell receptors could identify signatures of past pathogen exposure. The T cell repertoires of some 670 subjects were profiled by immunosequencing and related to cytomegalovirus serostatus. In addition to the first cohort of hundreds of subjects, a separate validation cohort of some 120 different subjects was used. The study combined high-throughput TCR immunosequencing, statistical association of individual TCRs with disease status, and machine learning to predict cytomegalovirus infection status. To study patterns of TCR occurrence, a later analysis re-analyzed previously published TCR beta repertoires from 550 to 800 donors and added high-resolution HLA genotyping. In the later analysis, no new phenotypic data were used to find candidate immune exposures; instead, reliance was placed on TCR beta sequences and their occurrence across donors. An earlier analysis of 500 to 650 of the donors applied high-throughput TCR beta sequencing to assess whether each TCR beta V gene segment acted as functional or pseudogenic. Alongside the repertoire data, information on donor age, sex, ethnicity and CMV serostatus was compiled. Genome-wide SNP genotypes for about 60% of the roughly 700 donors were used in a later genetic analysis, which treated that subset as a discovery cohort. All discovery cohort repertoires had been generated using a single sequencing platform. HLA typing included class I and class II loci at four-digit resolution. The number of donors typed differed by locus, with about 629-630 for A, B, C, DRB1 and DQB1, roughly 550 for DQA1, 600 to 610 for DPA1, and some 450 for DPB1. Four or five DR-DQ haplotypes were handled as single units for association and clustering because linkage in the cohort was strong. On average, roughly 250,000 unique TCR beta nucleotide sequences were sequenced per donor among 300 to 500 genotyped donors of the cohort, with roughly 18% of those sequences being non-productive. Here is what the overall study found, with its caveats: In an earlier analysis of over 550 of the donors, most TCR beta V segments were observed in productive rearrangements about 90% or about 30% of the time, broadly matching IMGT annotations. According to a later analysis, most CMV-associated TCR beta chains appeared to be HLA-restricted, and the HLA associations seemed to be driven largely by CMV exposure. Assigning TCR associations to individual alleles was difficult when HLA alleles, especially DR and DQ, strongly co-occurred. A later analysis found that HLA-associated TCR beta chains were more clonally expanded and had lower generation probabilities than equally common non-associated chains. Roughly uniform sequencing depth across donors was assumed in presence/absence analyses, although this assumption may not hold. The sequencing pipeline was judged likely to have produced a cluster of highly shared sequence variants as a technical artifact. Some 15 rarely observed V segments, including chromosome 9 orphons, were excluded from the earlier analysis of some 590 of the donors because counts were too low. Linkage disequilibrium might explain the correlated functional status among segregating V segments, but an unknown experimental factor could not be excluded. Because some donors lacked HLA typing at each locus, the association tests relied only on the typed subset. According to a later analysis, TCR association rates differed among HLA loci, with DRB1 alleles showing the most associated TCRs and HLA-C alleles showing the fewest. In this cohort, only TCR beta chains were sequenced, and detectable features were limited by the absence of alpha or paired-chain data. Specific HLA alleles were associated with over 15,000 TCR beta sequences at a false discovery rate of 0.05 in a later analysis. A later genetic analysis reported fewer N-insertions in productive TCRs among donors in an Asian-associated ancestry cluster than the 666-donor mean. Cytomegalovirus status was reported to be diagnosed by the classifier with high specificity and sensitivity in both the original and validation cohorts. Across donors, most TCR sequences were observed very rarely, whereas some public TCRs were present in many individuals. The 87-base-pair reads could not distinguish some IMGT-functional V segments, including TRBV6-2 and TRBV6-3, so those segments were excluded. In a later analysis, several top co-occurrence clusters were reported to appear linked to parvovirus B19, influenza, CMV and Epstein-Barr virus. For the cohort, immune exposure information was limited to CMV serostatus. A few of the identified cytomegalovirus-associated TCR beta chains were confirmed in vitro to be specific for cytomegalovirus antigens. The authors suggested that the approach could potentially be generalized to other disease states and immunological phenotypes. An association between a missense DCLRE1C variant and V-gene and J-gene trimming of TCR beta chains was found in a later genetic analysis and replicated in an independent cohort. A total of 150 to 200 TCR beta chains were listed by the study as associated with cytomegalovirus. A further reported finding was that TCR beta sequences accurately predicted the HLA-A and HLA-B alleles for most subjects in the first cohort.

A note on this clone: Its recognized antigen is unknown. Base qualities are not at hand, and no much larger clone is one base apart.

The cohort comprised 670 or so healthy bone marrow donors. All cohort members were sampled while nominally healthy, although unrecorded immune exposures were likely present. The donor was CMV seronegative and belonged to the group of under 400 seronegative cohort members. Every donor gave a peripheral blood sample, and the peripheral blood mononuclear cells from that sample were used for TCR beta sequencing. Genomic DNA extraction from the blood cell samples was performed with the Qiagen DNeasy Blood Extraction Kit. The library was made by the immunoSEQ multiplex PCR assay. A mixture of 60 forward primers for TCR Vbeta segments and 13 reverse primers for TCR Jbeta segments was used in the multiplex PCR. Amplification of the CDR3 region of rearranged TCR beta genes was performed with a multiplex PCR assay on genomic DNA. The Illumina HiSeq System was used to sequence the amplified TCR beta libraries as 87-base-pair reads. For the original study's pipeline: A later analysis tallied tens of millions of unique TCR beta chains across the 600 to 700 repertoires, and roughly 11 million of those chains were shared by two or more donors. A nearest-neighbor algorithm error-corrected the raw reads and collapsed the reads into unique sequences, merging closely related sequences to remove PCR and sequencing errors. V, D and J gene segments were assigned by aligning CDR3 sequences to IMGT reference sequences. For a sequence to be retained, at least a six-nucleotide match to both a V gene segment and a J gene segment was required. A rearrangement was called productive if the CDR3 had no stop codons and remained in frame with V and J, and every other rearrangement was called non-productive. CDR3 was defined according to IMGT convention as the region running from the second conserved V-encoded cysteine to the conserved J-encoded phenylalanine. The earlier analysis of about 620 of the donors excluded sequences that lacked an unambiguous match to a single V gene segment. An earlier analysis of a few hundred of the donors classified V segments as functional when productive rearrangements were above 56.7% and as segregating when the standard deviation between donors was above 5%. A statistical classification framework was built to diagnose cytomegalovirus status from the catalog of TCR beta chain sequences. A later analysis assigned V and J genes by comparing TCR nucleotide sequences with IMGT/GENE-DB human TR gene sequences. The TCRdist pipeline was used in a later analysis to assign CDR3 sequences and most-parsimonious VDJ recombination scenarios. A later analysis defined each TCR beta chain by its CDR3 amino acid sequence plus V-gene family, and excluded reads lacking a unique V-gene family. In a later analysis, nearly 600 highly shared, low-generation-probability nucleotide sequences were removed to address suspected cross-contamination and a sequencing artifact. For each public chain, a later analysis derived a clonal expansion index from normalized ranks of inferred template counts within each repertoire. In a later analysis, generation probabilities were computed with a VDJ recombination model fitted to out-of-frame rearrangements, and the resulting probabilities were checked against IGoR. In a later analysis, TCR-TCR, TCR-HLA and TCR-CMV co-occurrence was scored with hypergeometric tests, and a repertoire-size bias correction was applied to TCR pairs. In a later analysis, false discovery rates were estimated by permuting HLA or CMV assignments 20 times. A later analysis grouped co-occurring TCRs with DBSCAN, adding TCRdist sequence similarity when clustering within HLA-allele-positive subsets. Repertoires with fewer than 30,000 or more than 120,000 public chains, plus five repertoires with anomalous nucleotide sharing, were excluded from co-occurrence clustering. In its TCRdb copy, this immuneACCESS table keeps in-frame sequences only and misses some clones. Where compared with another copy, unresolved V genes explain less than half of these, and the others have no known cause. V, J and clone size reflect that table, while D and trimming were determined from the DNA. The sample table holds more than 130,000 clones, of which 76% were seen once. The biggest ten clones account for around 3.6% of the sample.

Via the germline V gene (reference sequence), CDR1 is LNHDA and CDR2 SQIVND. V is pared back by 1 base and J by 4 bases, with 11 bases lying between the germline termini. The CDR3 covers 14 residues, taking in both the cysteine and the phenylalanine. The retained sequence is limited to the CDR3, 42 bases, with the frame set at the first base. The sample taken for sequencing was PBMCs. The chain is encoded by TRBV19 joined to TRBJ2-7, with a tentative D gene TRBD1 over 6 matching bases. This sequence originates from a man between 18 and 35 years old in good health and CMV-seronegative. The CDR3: CASSIATGSYEQYF. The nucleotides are TGTGCCAGTAGTATAGCAACAGGGTCATACGAGCAGTACTTC. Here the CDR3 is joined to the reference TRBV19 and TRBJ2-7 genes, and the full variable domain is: DGGITQSPKYLFRKEGQNVTLSCEQNLNHDAMYWYRQDPGQGLRLIYYSQIVNDFQKGDIAEGYSVSREKKESFPLTVTSAQKNPTAFYLCASSIATGSYEQYFGPGTRLTVT.